The following is a TCR beta chain sequence with its context. What it recognizes is unknown. Profiling relied on immunoSEQ multiplex PCR, and the TCRdb table lists in-frame clones only, not all of them. The sample includes about 50,000 clones, 80% to 90% of them seen just once. The data were taken from a study of T cell responses to AZD1222 COVID-19 vaccine. Whole-study findings and limits: It was only after the peak T cell response that any repertoires were sampled. The breadth and depth of Spike-specific TCRs increased once two AZD1222 doses had been given. Clonal diversity was possibly underestimated, and white British individuals and females predominated among donors. Dominant at 160-218 and 743-854, vaccine-associated CD4 TCRs also spanned spike.

Looked up from germline, CDR1 is LNHDA and CDR2 is SQIVND (reference sequence). The CDR3 contains 15 residues. Trimming took 6 bases from V and 0 from J, leaving 11 bases between them. The rearrangement links TRBV19 to TRBJ1-4; D call uncertain. The sequencing here drew on peripheral blood, taken on day 0 of AZD1222 vaccination. This TCR was sampled from an adult in good health. In DNA, the CDR3 is TGTGCCAGTAGGGCTTCGGGCGCAACTAATGAAAAACTGTTTTTT. Translating it yields CASRASGATNEKLFF.